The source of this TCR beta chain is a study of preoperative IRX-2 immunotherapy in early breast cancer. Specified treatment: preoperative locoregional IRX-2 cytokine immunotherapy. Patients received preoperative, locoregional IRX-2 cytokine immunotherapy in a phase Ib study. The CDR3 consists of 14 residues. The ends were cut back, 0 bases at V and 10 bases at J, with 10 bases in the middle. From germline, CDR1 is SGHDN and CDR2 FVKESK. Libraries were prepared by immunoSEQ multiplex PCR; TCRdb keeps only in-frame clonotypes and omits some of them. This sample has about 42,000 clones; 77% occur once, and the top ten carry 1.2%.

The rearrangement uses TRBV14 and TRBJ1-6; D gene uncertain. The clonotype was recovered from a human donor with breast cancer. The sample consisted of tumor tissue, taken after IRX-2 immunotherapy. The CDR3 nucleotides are TGTGCCAGCAGCCAAGATTGGGTAGACTCACCCCTCCACTTT. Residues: CASSQDWVDSPLHF. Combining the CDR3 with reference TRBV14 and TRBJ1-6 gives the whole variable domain EAGVTQFPSHSVIEKGQTVTLRCDPISGHDNLYWYRRVMGKEIKFLLHFVKESKQDESGMPNNRFLAERTGGTYSTLKVQPAELEDSGVYFCASSQDWVDSPLHFGNGTRLTVT.